One T cell receptor beta chain is described in this entry. There is no known antigen for this receptor. The input lacks base qualities; no much larger clone sits a single base away. The sample originates from a study of blood T cell repertoires in COVID-19 (dated by TCRdb to about 2020). Looking at the study overall: Samples covering the acute and convalescent phases of COVID-19 were provided by collaborators in the United States, Italy and Spain. The prospective study material was composed of cDNA or gDNA derived from T cells, B-cell-depleted T cells, or PBMCs. Subjects who had been exposed to COVID-19, were actively infected with it, or had recovered from it provided the deeply sampled blood TCRbeta repertoires that made up the dataset. The repertoires were made available in a free public database intended to serve as a resource for research on the immune response to SARS-CoV-2. Samples were obtained from the ongoing ImmuneRACE study (first 160 participants) and from roughly 1,300 subjects provided by 6 global collaborators. Nearly every sample came with metadata listing a de-identified subject ID, COVID-19 status, age in years and sex. HLA class I and class II types, where available, came from metadata supplied by the sample provider rather than from assay-based typing.

The investigation overall reported the following: Clinical and demographic metadata were provided uncurated, with the amount varying by source and participant.

TCRbeta CDR3 regions were amplified from genomic DNA using the immunoSEQ Assay, a bias-controlled multiplex PCR. Per the authors' processing: Within the assay, amplification of reference gene primers was used to estimate how many nucleated cells each sample contained. To quantify the absolute abundance of each unique TCRbeta CDR3 rearrangement, sequence reads were collapsed and filtered. For each sample, productive Simpson clonality was calculated as the square root of Simpson's diversity index over productive rearrangements. In its TCRdb copy, this immuneACCESS table keeps in-frame sequences only and misses some clones. Where compared with another copy, unresolved V genes explain less than half of these, and the others have no known cause. The V and J calls and the clone size are those of that table, but D and trimming were determined from the DNA. This sample gives 80,000 or so clones in total; approximately 80% of them show up just once. Clones ranked in the top ten supply 18% of the sample.

Trimming takes 7 bases from V and 3 bases from J, and the germline ends sit 13 bases apart. The germline V gene yields SNHLY for CDR1 and FYNNEI for CDR2. From the cysteine up to the phenylalanine, the CDR3 has a length of 14 residues. Only the CDR3 region is kept as DNA, spanning 42 bases read in frame from base 1. Whole blood was collected in K2EDTA tubes by collaborating institutions according to the institutions' own protocols. For TCRbeta analysis, collaborators shipped samples as frozen whole blood, isolated PBMCs, or DNA extracted from either of those sample types. The sequencing sample was made of peripheral blood. The chain uses TRBV2 and TRBJ2-1; the best D guess is TRBD2, with 6 bases matching. This receptor was identified in a woman between 55 and 75 years old with acute or convalescent COVID-19. CDR3 sequence: CASMTGLVYNEQFF. The DNA sequence is as follows: TGTGCCAGCATGACGGGACTCGTCTACAATGAGCAGTTCTTC. The variable domain in full, with residues beyond the CDR3 obtained from the reference TRBV2 and TRBJ2-1 genes, is EPEVTQTPSHQVTQMGQEVILRCVPISNHLYFYWYRQILGQKVEFLVSFYNNEISEKSEIFDDQFSVERPDGSNFTLKIRSTKLEDSAMYFCASMTGLVYNEQFFGPGTRLTVL.